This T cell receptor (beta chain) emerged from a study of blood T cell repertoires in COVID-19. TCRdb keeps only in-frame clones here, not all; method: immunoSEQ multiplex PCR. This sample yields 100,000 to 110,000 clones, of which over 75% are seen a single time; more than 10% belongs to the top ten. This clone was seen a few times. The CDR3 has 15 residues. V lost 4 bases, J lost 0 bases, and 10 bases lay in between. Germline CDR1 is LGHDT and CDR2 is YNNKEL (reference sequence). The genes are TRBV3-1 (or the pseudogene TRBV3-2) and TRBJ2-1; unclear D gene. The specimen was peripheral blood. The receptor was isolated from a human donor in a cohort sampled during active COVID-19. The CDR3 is CASSPPGISYNEQFF. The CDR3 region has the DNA TGTGCCAGCAGCCCTCCGGGTATCTCCTACAATGAGCAGTTCTTC.